This TCR beta chain was sequenced during a study of CD8 T cells in Susac syndrome (dated by TCRdb to about 2019). Notes on the research overall: Among the sequenced Susac syndrome patients, five or six had clinically active disease and 8 or 9 were in clinical remission. Susac syndrome patients were therapy-naive, on corticosteroids (some also receiving IVIg), or on IVIg alone at blood withdrawal. The study used repertoire sequencing to test whether antigen drove CD8+ T cell activation and differentiation in Susac syndrome. The paper as a whole reports these results and caveats: The TCR sequencing and HLA analysis was acknowledged to have included a relatively small number of individuals. The CD4+ T cell repertoire of patients with Susac syndrome showed no detectable clonal expansion.

RNA was extracted using the RNeasy kit, and about 0.45 to 1 microgram was reverse transcribed with random hexamers. TCR beta CDR3 regions were amplified with the immunoSEQ multiplex PCR assay covering 54 Vbeta and 13 Jbeta segments. To correct PCR amplification bias, a synthetic template baseline was used for both primer optimization and computational correction. The study's processing was this. Reads were annotated to V, D and J genes according to IMGT and were analyzed with immunoSEQ Analyzer, with only productive sequences retained. Clonality was calculated as one minus the Shannon entropy normalized by log2 of the number of productive unique sequences. For each patient and control, public and private clones were evaluated among the 100 most prevalent clones. A clone was defined as Susac-specific if it was absent from the healthy and MS cohorts, from some 1,100 published viral clones and from other ImmuneACCESS disease sequences. TCRdb trimmed the raw reads at Q25, called clones with MiXCR and kept productive beta chains. Rows matching on CDR3 protein sequence are summarized as one entry with the most common DNA and genes. Here the V and J calls rest on TCRdb's processing, not on the authors' analysis. This sample is represented by about 240,000 distinct CDR3 sequences; almost 97% of them were singletons. The leading ten clones occupy approximately 0.094% of the sample.

Notes on this clonotype: It has no known antigen specificity. No much larger clonotype is one base removed from it; base qualities were not supplied.

The CDR3 has 13 amino acids, counting the end cysteine and phenylalanine. The DNA shown is the 39-base CDR3, in frame from base 1. V was cut back by 8 bases and J by 6 bases, leaving a gap of 13 bases between them. The germline V gene (reference sequence) supplies CDR1 SEHNR and CDR2 FQNEAQ. High-throughput TCR beta sequencing profiled peripheral blood CD8+ and CD4+ T cells from healthy donors, Susac syndrome patients and multiple sclerosis patients. Susac syndrome patients met recently defined diagnostic criteria for definite or probable disease. CD8+ TEMRA cells were enriched by FACS, while bulk CD8+ and CD4+ T cells were purified by magnetic negative isolation. Blood was collected in EDTA tubes and processed within 24 hours, with PBMCs isolated through density gradient centrifugation. PBMCs intended for TCR sequencing were cryopreserved in liquid nitrogen and were subsequently thawed in a 37 degrees C water bath. The sorted or isolated CD4+, CD8+ and CD8+ TEMRA cells reached a purity of at least 90%.

The rearrangement combines TRBV7-9 with TRBJ1-4; the D gene is possibly TRBD1, with 6 bases matching. Sequences were obtained from CD4+ T cells from PBMCs. This receptor was identified in a human donor with Susac syndrome. The DNA sequence follows: TGTGCCAGCCGAGGCAGGGGAGATGAAAAACTGTTTTTT. Its translation is CASRGRGDEKLFF.